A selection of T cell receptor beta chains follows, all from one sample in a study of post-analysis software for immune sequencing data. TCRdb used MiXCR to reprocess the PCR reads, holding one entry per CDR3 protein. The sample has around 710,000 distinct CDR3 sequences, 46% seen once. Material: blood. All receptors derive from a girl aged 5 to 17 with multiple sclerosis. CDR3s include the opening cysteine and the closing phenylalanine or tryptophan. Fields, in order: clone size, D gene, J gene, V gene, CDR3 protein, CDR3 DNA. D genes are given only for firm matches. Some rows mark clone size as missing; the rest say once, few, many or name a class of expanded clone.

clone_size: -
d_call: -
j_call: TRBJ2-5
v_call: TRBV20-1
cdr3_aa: CSARDRQGETQYF
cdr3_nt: TGCAGTGCTAGAGATAGGCAGGGAGAGACCCAGTACTTC

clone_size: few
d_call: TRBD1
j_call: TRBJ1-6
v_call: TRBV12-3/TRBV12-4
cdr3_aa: CASSWAGGNSPLHF
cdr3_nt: TGTGCCAGCAGTTGGGCAGGGGGGAATTCACCCCTCCACTTT

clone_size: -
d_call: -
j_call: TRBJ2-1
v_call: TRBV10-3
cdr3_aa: CAISGVDNEQFF
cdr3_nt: TGTGCCATCAGTGGCGTAGACAATGAGCAGTTCTTC

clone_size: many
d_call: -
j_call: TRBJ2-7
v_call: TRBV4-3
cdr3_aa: CASSQDKEAYYEQYF
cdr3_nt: TGCGCCAGCAGCCAAGATAAGGAAGCCTACTACGAGCAGTACTTC

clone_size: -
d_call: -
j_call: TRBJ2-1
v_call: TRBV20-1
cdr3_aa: CSAAATRSGQYNEQFF
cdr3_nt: TGCAGTGCGGCTGCGACTAGGAGCGGGCAATACAATGAGCAGTTCTTC

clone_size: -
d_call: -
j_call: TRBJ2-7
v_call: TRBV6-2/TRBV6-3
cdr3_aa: CASSYGLGEQYF
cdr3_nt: TGTGCCAGCAGTTACGGACTGGGCGAGCAGTACTTC

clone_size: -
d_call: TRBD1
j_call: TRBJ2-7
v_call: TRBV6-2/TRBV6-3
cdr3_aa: CASRTLGQGHHEQYF
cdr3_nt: TGTGCCAGCAGGACCCTGGGACAGGGGCATCACGAGCAGTACTTC

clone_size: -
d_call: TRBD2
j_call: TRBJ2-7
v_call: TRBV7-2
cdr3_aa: CASSSSSTSGIYEQYF
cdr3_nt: TGTGCCAGCAGCTCTAGCTCTACTAGCGGGATATACGAGCAGTACTTC

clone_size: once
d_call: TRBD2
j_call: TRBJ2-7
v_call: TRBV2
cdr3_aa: CASSVVGLAGDEQYF
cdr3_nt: TGTGCCAGCAGTGTGGTGGGGCTAGCGGGGGACGAGCAGTACTTC

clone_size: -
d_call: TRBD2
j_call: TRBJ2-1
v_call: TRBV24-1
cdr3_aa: CATSDPTSGRSYNEQFF
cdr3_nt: TGTGCCACCAGTGACCCGACCAGCGGGAGGTCCTACAATGAGCAGTTCTTC

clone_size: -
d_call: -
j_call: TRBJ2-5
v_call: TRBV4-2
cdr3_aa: CASSQGQGGQETQYF
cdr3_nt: TGTGCCAGCAGCCAAGGACAGGGAGGTCAAGAGACCCAGTACTTC

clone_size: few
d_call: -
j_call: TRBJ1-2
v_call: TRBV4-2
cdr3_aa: CASSPDGIGYTF
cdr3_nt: TGTGCCAGCAGCCCTGACGGGATCGGCTACACCTTC

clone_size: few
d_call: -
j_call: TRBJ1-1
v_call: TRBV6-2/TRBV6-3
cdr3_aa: CASTYKSTEAFF
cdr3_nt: TGTGCCAGCACCTACAAGAGCACTGAAGCTTTCTTT

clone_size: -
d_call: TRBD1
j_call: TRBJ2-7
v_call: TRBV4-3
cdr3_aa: CASSQESGTGVEQYF
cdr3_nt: TGCGCCAGCAGCCAGGAGTCCGGGACAGGGGTCGAGCAGTACTTC

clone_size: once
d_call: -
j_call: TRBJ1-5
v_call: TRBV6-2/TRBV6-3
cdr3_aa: CTSGAEWSNQPQHF
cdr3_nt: TGTACCAGCGGAGCTGAATGGAGCAATCAGCCCCAGCATTTT